These 24 T cell receptor beta chains were sequenced from one sample in a study of cytomegalovirus exposure and HLA in healthy donors (dated 2017 in TCRdb). Library method: the immunoSEQ multiplex PCR assay. A mixture of 60 forward primers for TCR Vbeta segments and 13 reverse primers for TCR Jbeta segments was used in the multiplex PCR. TCRdb limited this immuneACCESS table to in-frame rearrangements with V and J called. A share of clones is missing; checked studies link under half to unresolved V genes, and the rest is unexplained. Within this sample are 150,000 or so clones, with around 75% of them counted one time only. The ten largest clones add up to 1.5% to 2% of the sample. Sequenced material: PBMCs. Receptors originate from a woman aged 18-30 years in good health and CMV-seronegative.

This chain connects TRBV18 to TRBJ2-5, with TRBD2 matching 12 bases. The germline CDR1 and CDR2 sequences are KGHSH and LQKENI. V trimming: 2 bases; J trimming: 2 bases; junction bases outside the gene matches: 3. The CDR3 extends over 16 amino acids. CDR3 sequence (DNA): TGTGCCAGCTCACCATCGACTAGCGGGAGTCAAGAGACCCAGTACTTC. Its translation: CASSPSTSGSQETQYF.

This rearrangement joins TRBV6-4 to TRBJ2-1, with D possibly matching TRBD1 (6 bases). Trimming shortened V by 0 bases and J by 2 bases, and 8 bases separated the two germline ends. The germline CDR1 and CDR2 sequences are MRHNA and SNTAGT. The CDR3 is 15 residues long. This chain's CDR3 is CASSDSQGTYNEQFF. In DNA, the CDR3 is TGTGCCAGCAGTGACTCGCAGGGGACCTACAATGAGCAGTTCTTC.

The CDR3: CASSSEHTGKGDTQYF. CDR3 in DNA: TGTGCCAGCAGCTCCGAGCACACAGGAAAGGGAGATACGCAGTATTTT. This chain joins TRBV7-9 and TRBJ2-3; D is possibly TRBD1 (5 bases). V dropped 4 bases and J dropped 5 bases, with 19 bases sitting between them. CDR1 and CDR2 (germline): SEHNR, FQNEAQ (reference sequence). The CDR3 totals 16 residues.

This clone was seen only once. V gene TRBV28 combines with J gene TRBJ1-4; TRBD1 matches 7 bases. The V segment lost 5 bases and the J segment 3 bases; nucleotides outside the gene matches: 6. Germline V gene sequence: CDR1 MDHEN, CDR2 SYDVKM. The CDR3 totals 15 residues. DNA for the CDR3: TGTGCCAGCAGTACCTACAGGGGTTCTAATGAAAAACTGTTTTTT. The encoded protein is CASSTYRGSNEKLFF. Drawing the rest from reference TRBV28 and TRBJ1-4, the complete variable domain is DVKVTQSSRYLVKRTGEKVFLECVQDMDHENMFWYRQDPGLGLRLIYFSYDVKMKEKGDIPEGYSVSREKKERFSLILESASTNQTSMYLCASSTYRGSNEKLFFGSGTQLSVL.

V and J are TRBV18 and TRBJ2-2; 7 nucleotides line up with TRBD1. The trim removed 3 bases at V and 1 base at J, leaving 11 bases unmatched. The CDR3 is made up of 18 amino acids. Germline assignment: CDR1 KGHSH and CDR2 LQKENI. The CDR3 is CASSPAPRQGMNTGELFF. DNA for the CDR3: TGTGCCAGCTCACCCGCCCCCAGACAGGGAATGAACACCGGGGAGCTGTTTTTT.

This clone has just a few counts. The V and J genes are TRBV9 and TRBJ1-1; TRBD1 matches at 9 bases. Looked up from germline, CDR1 is SGDLS and CDR2 is YYNGEE. V lost 4 bases, J lost 1 base, and 2 bases stayed unmatched. The CDR3 loop spans 14 amino acids. The CDR3 DNA sequence: TGTGCCAGCAGCATGGGACAGGGGAACACTGAAGCTTTCTTT. This translates into CASSMGQGNTEAFF.

The sample holds a few counts of this clone. This chain joins TRBV27 and TRBJ2-2; TRBD1 might be the D (6 bases). The CDR3 covers 13 residues. Looked up from germline, CDR1 is MNHEY and CDR2 is SMNVEV (reference sequence). The ends were cut back, 5 bases at V and 3 bases at J, with 7 bases in the middle. The CDR3 nucleotides are TGTGCCAGCAGTACAGGGTACACCGGGGAGCTGTTTTTT. The encoded protein is CASSTGYTGELFF.

The chain links TRBV21-1 to TRBJ2-7; the table's D call TRBD1 went unverified against the DNA. TRBV21-1 is flagged as a pseudogene. This CDR3 spans 14 amino acids. The CDR3: CASATGTGKCEQYF. In nucleotides, the CDR3 is TGTGCCAGCGCTACCGGGACAGGGAAGTGCGAGCAGTACTTC.

The V and J genes are TRBV9 and TRBJ2-3; tentatively, D is TRBD2 (5 bases). CDR1 SGDLS and CDR2 YYNGEE come from the germline V gene. CDR3 length: 15 residues. Trimming stripped 0 bases from V and 1 base from J, with 9 bases between. CDR3: CASSVGWGGTDTQYF. In DNA, the CDR3 is TGTGCCAGCAGCGTAGGGTGGGGAGGCACAGATACGCAGTATTTT.

This chain uses TRBV19 with TRBJ1-2, with unresolved D. V was pared by 5 bases and J by 7 bases, with 17 bases between. CDR1 is LNHDA, CDR2 SQIVND, per germline (reference sequence). The CDR3 has 14 amino acids. This chain's CDR3 is CASSRGRLEGGYTF. The CDR3 nucleotides read TGTGCCAGTAGTCGAGGACGGCTTGAGGGTGGCTACACCTTC.

This clone appeared a few times. Its ends do not fully match the called genes, so a read error is possible. The CDR3, as DNA: TGTGCCAGCAGCCCAGGGAACCCCGGGGAGCTGTTTTTT. Its translation is CASSPGNPGELFF. The chain joins TRBV7-7 to TRBJ2-2; D is possibly TRBD1 (5 bases). Germline V gives CDR1 SSHAT, CDR2 FNYEAQ (reference sequence). The CDR3 sequence is 13 residues long.

The table lists this clone with a count of one. This rearrangement joins TRBV18 to TRBJ2-1; D possibly corresponds to TRBD2 (6 bases). Germline CDR1 KGHSH, CDR2 LQKENI. V shed 2 bases and J shed 0 bases, with 8 bases lying between them. The CDR3 extends over 15 amino acids. CDR3 coding DNA: TGTGCCAGCTCACCAGGGACTCTCTCCTACAATGAGCAGTTCTTC. The encoded protein is CASSPGTLSYNEQFF.

This chain uses TRBV28 with TRBJ1-1, with D perhaps matching TRBD1 (5 bases). This CDR3 is built from 16 residues. Germline CDR1 MDHEN, CDR2 SYDVKM. V shed 0 bases and J shed 3 bases, with 14 bases lying between them. The CDR3 DNA is TGTGCCAGCAGTTTATGGGGGACGGCGGGGGACACTGAAGCTTTCTTT. Its translation is CASSLWGTAGDTEAFF.

The gene calls are TRBV4-3 and TRBJ2-1, with D unclear. CDR1 and CDR2 (germline): LGHNA, YSLEER. Trimming took off 2 bases at V and 1 base at J, with 15 bases between the two ends. The CDR3 runs to 17 residues. The CDR3 sequence: CASSQNIGSTSYNEQFF. CDR3 DNA: TGCGCCAGCAGCCAAAATATAGGTAGCACTTCCTACAATGAGCAGTTCTTC.

V is TRBV7-8 and J is TRBJ1-4; 8 bases map to TRBD1. This CDR3 region has 20 residues. V lost 3 bases, J lost 0 bases, and 15 bases stayed unmatched. From germline, CDR1 is SGHVS and CDR2 FQNEAQ. CDR3 bases: TGTGCCAGCAGCTTCGCCTGGGGGACAGGACCGTTCGCAACTAATGAAAAACTGTTTTTT. Translating it yields CASSFAWGTGPFATNEKLFF.

This clone has just one count. The chain has TRBV19 and TRBJ1-5; a possible D gene is TRBD1 (5 bases). CDR1 is LNHDA, CDR2 SQIVND, per germline (reference sequence). This CDR3 has 13 residues. The V gene lost 6 bases and the J gene lost 6 bases, with 12 bases spanning the gap. In DNA form, the CDR3 reads TGTGCCAGTAGCCCAGGGTGGGGTCAGCCCCAGCATTTT. This translates into CASSPGWGQPQHF.

The chain employs TRBV7-2 and TRBJ1-1; perhaps TRBD1 as D (6 bases). The germline gives CDR1 SGHTA, CDR2 FQGNSA. Trimming took off 7 bases at V and 1 base at J, with 13 bases between the two ends. The CDR3 is made up of 14 amino acids. The CDR3 region has the DNA TGTGCCAGCACACCAGGGGATGCGAACACTGAAGCTTTCTTT. Residues: CASTPGDANTEAFF.

The J gene is TRBJ2-1, the V gene TRBV7-9; 7 bases fit TRBD2. Trimming cost V 4 bases and J 3 bases; bases outside gene matches: 12. This CDR3 has 17 amino acids. Germline V gives CDR1 SEHNR, CDR2 FQNEAQ (reference sequence). CDR3 nucleotides: TGTGCCAGCAGCTCCAACTACCGGGACTACCACTACAATGAGCAGTTCTTC. This codes for CASSSNYRDYHYNEQFF.

This chain connects TRBV5-5 to TRBJ1-5, with D possibly TRBD1 on 6 matching bases. The CDR3 has 15 amino acids. Germline lookup yields CDR1 SGHKS and CDR2 YYEKEE (reference sequence). V was clipped by 4 bases and J by 3 bases, with 14 bases between them. The CDR3 loop reads CASSIQGQNNQPQHF. The CDR3 region has the DNA TGTGCCAGCAGCATACAAGGACAGAACAATCAGCCCCAGCATTTT.

This clone was seen a few times. The gene calls are TRBV7-6 and TRBJ1-1; D remains unclear. V was pared by 1 base and J by 1 base, with 7 bases between. The CDR3 extends over 14 amino acids. The germline CDR1 and CDR2 sequences are SGHVS and FNYEAQ. The DNA for the CDR3 is TGTGCCAGCAGCTTAGTGGCTGGGAACACTGAAGCTTTCTTT. Translated, it gives CASSLVAGNTEAFF.

CDR3 sequence reads: CASSEYGTGAYEQYV. The CDR3 DNA reads as TGTGCCAGCAGTGAATACGGGACAGGGGCCTACGAGCAGTACGTC. The chain recombines TRBV6-1 with TRBJ2-7; 10 bases fit TRBD1. CDR1 and CDR2 (germline): MNHNS, SASEGT. V dropped 2 bases and J dropped 2; count of bases not matched to a gene: 3. The CDR3 is made up of 15 amino acids.

For the CDR3, the DNA is TGCGCCAGCACTCCCCGGGGACAGGGGAACTATGGCTACACCTTC. It yields the protein CASTPRGQGNYGYTF. The chain is built from TRBV5-1 and TRBJ1-2, with 10 bases lining up with TRBD1. V dropped 6 bases and J dropped 2; count of bases not matched to a gene: 7. The germline CDR1 and CDR2 sequences are SGHRS and YFSETQ. The CDR3 sequence is 15 residues long.

This clone was picked up one time. V and J are TRBV2 and TRBJ1-1; 9 nucleotides match TRBD1. Losses at the gene ends were 6 bases for V and 1 base for J; bases not matched to a gene: 3. Germline V lookup: CDR1 SNHLY, CDR2 FYNNEI. The CDR3 loop spans 14 amino acids. The CDR3: CASSLGQGNTEAFF. CDR3 nucleotide sequence: TGTGCCAGCAGCCTGGGACAGGGGAACACTGAAGCTTTCTTT. Supplemented by reference TRBV2 and TRBJ1-1, the full variable domain reads EPEVTQTPSHQVTQMGQEVILRCVPISNHLYFYWYRQILGQKVEFLVSFYNNEISEKSEIFDDQFSVERPDGSNFTLKIRSTKLEDSAMYFCASSLGQGNTEAFFGQGTRLTVV.

This clone came up once. The chain has TRBV9 and TRBJ2-1; D is possibly TRBD2 (5 bases). The germline CDR1 and CDR2 sequences are SGDLS and YYNGEE. This CDR3 spans 16 amino acids. V lost 3 bases and J lost 6, with 19 bases in between. In DNA, the CDR3 is TGTGCCAGCAGCGACGACTGGACGGGGAGTTTCAATGAGCAGTTCTTC. Protein: CASSDDWTGSFNEQFF.